The clone carrying this T cell receptor (beta chain) was found many times. Its antigen remains unknown. The data were taken from a study of T cell repertoires in cytomegalovirus infection. TCRdb re-derived calls from the reads in MiXCR, one entry per CDR3 protein. Of roughly 700,000 distinct CDR3 sequences in the sample, roughly 33% were seen once. The V end was cut by 4 bases, the J end by 5 bases, with 12 bases between. The CDR3 extends over 14 amino acids. Germline V gene data show CDR1 as SGHTA and CDR2 as FQGNSA. This chain connects TRBV7-2 to TRBJ2-4; maybe TRBD2 (5 bases). The sample consisted of cultured PBMCs, taken from culture after CMV antigen stimulation. This receptor was taken from a human donor in good health (CMV status not recorded). Some clones in this sample may be carry-over from other donors' samples. The CDR3 DNA reads TGTGCCAGCAGCTCGTGGTCGCGGGAAAACATTCAGTACTTC. The encoded protein is CASSSWSRENIQYF.